Below, one TCR beta chain is given with its context. Its antigen is not known. The data belong to a study of shared clonotypes between healthy human individuals. About the research overall: The cohort comprised a couple of women and a few men. Their ages spanned 18 to 49 years. Study conclusions and caveats: As a rule, naive subsets had a larger estimated richness than memory subsets. Sequencing depth was expected to influence donor clonotype sharing.

The V end lost 6 bases, the J end lost 8 bases, and 16 bases lay between the germline ends. There are 13 residues in the CDR3. Germline CDR1 reads MDHEN; CDR2 reads SYDVKM. This table comes from immunoSEQ multiplex PCR, and its TCRdb copy is limited to in-frame clones, with some not included. This sample has under 650,000 clones; about 96% occur once, and the top ten carry under 0.06%. The material sequenced was naive CD4+ T cells sorted from blood. Subset specified: CD45RA+ positively selected. This clonotype was obtained from a woman aged 30 to 39 in good health. V is TRBV28 and J is TRBJ1-2, with D possibly TRBD1 on 6 matching bases. Here the CDR3 DNA reads TGTGCCAGCAGCTCGAGGCGGACAGAAGGCTACACCTTC. As protein: CASSSRRTEGYTF.